The clone carrying this T cell receptor (beta chain) was counted a few times. Its antigen is currently unknown. The junction shows a germline mismatch at one end, possibly a read error. The sample comes from a study of metastatic and nonmetastatic thyroid tumors. At the level of the study: Across blood and tumor or nodule tissue, repertoires from malignant and benign thyroid patients were compared with one another.

All patients reached thyroid surgery having received no treatment beforehand. CDR3 size: 16 residues. Germline lookup yields CDR1 LNHNV and CDR2 YYDKDF (reference sequence). Whole-study findings and limits: Benign nodules reportedly had significantly lower TCR beta diversity than malignant thyroid tumors in blood and tumor.

Authors' methods: Clinicopathological groups supplied CDR3 differences that were used to build a distant-metastasis classifier for papillary thyroid cancer. TCRdb re-clonotyped the PCR reads through MiXCR. TCRdb, rather than the study authors, made the V and J calls. In the table there are about 20,000 clones, less than 20% of which are singletons. Sequenced input: adjacent normal tissue. This TCR derives from a male donor with papillary thyroid cancer or a benign thyroid nodule (not recorded which). Some clones in this sample may be carry-over from other donors' samples. The genes are TRBV15 and TRBJ1-1; D remains ambiguous. Here the CDR3 reads CGTCAGVGVMNTEAFF. The DNA of the CDR3 is TGTGGCACCTGCGCCGGTGTGGGCGTCATGAACACTGAAGCTTTCTTT.